This TCR beta chain was observed in a study of glioma-infiltrating T cells. The CDR3 loop spans 14 amino acids. The V and J ends lost 6 bases and 5 bases, in that order; junction bases with no gene match: 6. Germline V gives CDR1 MDHEN, CDR2 SYDVKM. The iRepertoire nested amplicon-rescue multiplex PCR amplified TCR alpha and beta CDR3s from RNA. Tissue mRNA or PBMC total RNA, roughly 95-400 ng, went into one-step reverse transcription and amplification. Using its own MiXCR run on the multiplex PCR reads, TCRdb lists one record per CDR3 protein. Of 85,000 to 110,000 distinct CDR3 sequences listed, 29% are singletons. Whole-study results and caveats: Only very few CDR3 sequences appeared in both tissue and blood. Gliomas, especially low-grade, showed above-expected tissue-blood divergence; non-neoplastic patients showed below.

This clonotype has a count of ten or more. Its matching antigen is unknown. The origin of this receptor is a human donor with low-grade glioma or glioblastoma, undergoing nonglioma brain surgery, or in good health (not recorded which). The rearrangement uses TRBV28 and TRBJ2-1; 8 positions agree with TRBD1. Sequencing input: glioma tissue, nonneoplastic brain tissue, or PBMCs (not recorded which). CDR3 in amino acids: CASRTQGVNNEQFF. CDR3 DNA sequence: TGTGCCAGCAGAACACAGGGGGTTAACAATGAGCAGTTCTTC.